This paragraph covers one TCR beta chain sequence. Its antigen is undetermined. The CDR3 extends over 13 amino acids. The germline V gene has CDR1 SGHAT and CDR2 FQNNGV. After removal of 8 bases from V and 4 bases from J, the junction contained 4 bases not matched to a gene. The data belong to a study of siplizumab effects on memory and regulatory T cells. Findings and limits, study-wide: Sequences that were alloreactive and traceable to unstimulated CD4+ memory cells were significantly reduced by siplizumab. In siplizumab cultures, the suppressive function of proliferating Tregs remained unconfirmed. Roughly 75-95% of proliferating CD4+ or CD8+ clones lacked an assignable naive or memory phenotype.

The method was immunoSEQ multiplex PCR; TCRdb's version includes in-frame clones alone and lacks a portion of them. The sample carries some 96,000 clones, about 95% recorded once. The chain carries TRBV11-2 and TRBJ1-5, with 8 nucleotides matching TRBD1. This clonotype was sampled from a human donor in good health. Sequenced sample: non-Treg CD4+ T cells sorted from blood. CDR3 sequence (DNA): TGTGCCAGCGGACAGGGTCGGAATCAGCCCCAGCATTTT. Translated: CASGQGRNQPQHF.